A single sample is the source of the 14 T cell receptor beta chains below, sequenced in a study of glioma-infiltrating T cells after dendritic cell vaccination. The assay was immunoSEQ multiplex PCR, and TCRdb's table has in-frame clones only and misses some. Of about 92,000 clones listed, around 86% are singletons. Sample: blood, taken before dendritic cell vaccination. Receptors originate from a human donor with glioblastoma.

The rearrangement links TRBV4-1 to TRBJ2-4; 9 bases align to TRBD2. This CDR3 comprises 17 residues. The trim removed 0 bases at V and 1 base at J, leaving 4 bases unmatched. CDR1 is MGHRA and CDR2 is YSYEKL in the germline V gene. CDR3 amino acids: CASSQEGSGGAKNIQYF. The DNA for the CDR3 is TGCGCCAGCAGCCAAGAAGGTAGCGGGGGCGCCAAAAACATTCAGTACTTC.

The V and J genes are TRBV9 and TRBJ2-2; perhaps TRBD1 as D (6 bases). CDR1 and CDR2 from the germline V gene are SGDLS and YYNGEE. Trimming stripped 6 bases from V and 0 bases from J, with 15 bases between. The CDR3 length is 16 residues. CDR3 nucleotide sequence: TGTGCCAGCACCAACGACAGGACCACGAACACCGGGGAGCTGTTTTTT. The encoded protein is CASTNDRTTNTGELFF. The variable domain in full, with the rest retrieved from reference TRBV9 and TRBJ2-2, is DSGVTQTPKHLITATGQRVTLRCSPRSGDLSVYWYQQSLDQGLQFLIQYYNGEERAKGNILERFSAQQFPDLHSELNLSSLELGDSALYFCASTNDRTTNTGELFFGEGSRLTVL.

The chain is built from TRBV5-4 and TRBJ2-7, with D possibly TRBD2 on 7 matching bases. The CDR3 runs 13 residues. The V gene lost 3 bases and the J gene lost 3 bases, with 10 bases spanning the gap. CDR1 SGHNT and CDR2 YYREEE come from the germline V gene (reference sequence). The CDR3 region has the DNA TGTGCCAGCAGCTCGGGGGGCGGCTACGAGCAGTACTTC. Encoded protein: CASSSGGGYEQYF.

The genes are TRBV6-1 and TRBJ2-2, with 7 nucleotides matching TRBD2. V lost 4 bases and J lost 4; bases outside the gene matches: 9. Germline CDR1 reads MNHNS; CDR2 reads SASEGT. The CDR3 runs 16 residues. DNA for the CDR3: TGTGCCAGCAGTGGGGGGGGTATAGTGGTCACCGGGGAGCTGTTTTTT. This gives the protein CASSGGGIVVTGELFF.

This clone was seen once. The J gene is TRBJ2-3, the V gene TRBV9; TRBD1 matches 7 bases. CDR1 is SGDLS and CDR2 is YYNGEE in the germline V gene. The CDR3 is 16 residues long. V gave up 0 bases and J gave up 0 bases; unmatched junction bases: 4. CDR3 DNA: TGTGCCAGCAGCGTAGAACAGGGGCGAAGCACAGATACGCAGTATTTT. It specifies CASSVEQGRSTDTQYF.

This chain uses TRBV7-2 with TRBJ2-7; D is possibly TRBD1 (6 bases). Trimming pared 5 bases from V and 0 bases from J, leaving 8 bases between. The CDR3 covers 13 residues. Germline V lookup: CDR1 SGHTA, CDR2 FQGNSA. CDR3 DNA: TGTGCCAGCAGCAGGGGGTACTCCTACGAGCAGTACTTC. Encoded protein: CASSRGYSYEQYF.

Comment on this clone: Other DNA sequences from this sample encode an identical CDR3 as well. The chain has TRBV7-2 and TRBJ2-7; TRBD2 matches 11 bases. V dropped 1 base and J dropped 7; count of bases not matched to a gene: 9. The CDR3 runs to 16 residues. CDR1 is SGHTA and CDR2 is FQGNSA in the germline V gene. CDR3 sequence reads: CASSLVSLAGAREQYF. DNA for the CDR3: TGTGCCAGCAGCTTAGTCTCACTAGCGGGAGCGAGGGAGCAGTACTTC.

This clone is a singleton in its sample. The chain couples TRBV6-1 to TRBJ1-1, with D perhaps TRBD1 (6 bases). Trimming removed 6 bases at V and 5 bases at J, with 10 bases between. The CDR3 spans 12 residues. Germline CDR1 is MNHNS and CDR2 is SASEGT. The CDR3 spells CASRITGTEAFF. The CDR3 DNA follows: TGTGCCAGCAGGATCACAGGGACTGAAGCTTTCTTT.

The rearrangement links TRBV2 to TRBJ2-1; 7 positions match TRBD2. The CDR3 totals 14 residues. With V trimmed by 8 bases and J by 10 bases, 14 bases remained unmatched. Germline lookup yields CDR1 SNHLY and CDR2 FYNNEI. In DNA, the CDR3 is TGTGCCAGCTTGCGGGACTACCTTTTTTGGGAGCAGTTCTTC. This sequence encodes CASLRDYLFWEQFF.

The J gene is TRBJ1-3, the V gene TRBV2; no firm D call. The V gene's germline CDR1 is SNHLY and CDR2 FYNNEI. The CDR3 loop spans 14 amino acids. V was trimmed by 3 bases and J by 0 bases, leaving 6 bases between them. The DNA for the CDR3 is TGTGCCAGCAGTGATGCCAGCTCTGGAAACACCATATATTTT. Amino acids: CASSDASSGNTIYF.

This clone was counted a single time. CDR3 sequence: CAWSVGLAGVSDTQYF. CDR3 coding DNA: TGTGCCTGGAGTGTTGGTCTAGCGGGAGTTTCGGATACGCAGTATTTT. V gene TRBV30 combines with J gene TRBJ2-3, with TRBD2 matching 10 bases. The CDR3 is 16 amino acids. Germline V gene lookup returns CDR1 GTSNPN and CDR2 SVGIG (reference sequence). The V gene end was trimmed by 0 bases and the J gene end by 6 bases; junction bases not matched to a gene: 9.

This clone came up once. The chain has TRBV19 and TRBJ1-5, with a possible D match to TRBD1 (5 bases). The CDR3 spans 16 residues. Trimming shortened V by 6 bases and J by 7 bases, and 22 bases separated the two germline ends. Germline V lookup: CDR1 LNHDA, CDR2 SQIVND (reference sequence). The chain's CDR3 is CASSPLRWGEGQPQHF. CDR3 sequence (DNA): TGTGCCAGTAGCCCCCTCCGGTGGGGGGAGGGGCAGCCCCAGCATTTT. Full variable domain (missing parts from reference TRBV19 and TRBJ1-5): DGGITQSPKYLFRKEGQNVTLSCEQNLNHDAMYWYRQDPGQGLRLIYYSQIVNDFQKGDIAEGYSVSREKKESFPLTVTSAQKNPTAFYLCASSPLRWGEGQPQHFGDGTRLSIL.

This chain joins TRBV5-1 and TRBJ1-4; tentative D call: TRBD1 (6 bases). The V and J ends lost 4 bases and 5 bases respectively, with 15 bases between them. Germline-derived CDR1 and CDR2 are SGHRS and YFSETQ. The length of the CDR3 is 15 residues. CDR3 sequence: CASSKEQGSNEKLFF. The CDR3 coding sequence is TGCGCCAGCAGCAAAGAACAGGGATCAAATGAAAAACTGTTTTTT. Full variable domain (missing parts from reference TRBV5-1 and TRBJ1-4): KAGVTQTPRYLIKTRGQQVTLSCSPISGHRSVSWYQQTPGQGLQFLFEYFSETQRNKGNFPGRFSGRQFSNSRSEMNVSTLELGDSALYLCASSKEQGSNEKLFFGSGTQLSVL.

The chain couples TRBV5-1 to TRBJ2-1; D not resolved. Germline V CDR1 and CDR2: SGHRS, YFSETQ. V was trimmed by 1 base and J by 6 bases, leaving 5 bases between them. This CDR3 contains 12 residues. The CDR3 here is CASSLPSNEQFF. DNA of the CDR3: TGCGCCAGCAGCTTGCCCAGCAATGAGCAGTTCTTC.